These 22 T cell receptor beta chains came from one sample sequenced in a study of T cell changes during pregnancy in multiple sclerosis. Repertoires were generated with immunoSEQ multiplex PCR, while TCRdb's copy carries only in-frame clones and drops some. The sample has roughly 100,000 clones, roughly nine tenths seen once; the top ten hold around 0.84%. The material sequenced was peripheral blood, taken after pregnancy. Receptors were obtained from a female donor with multiple sclerosis, enrolled in a pregnancy study.

The chain uses TRBV19 and TRBJ1-2, with D possibly being TRBD1 (6 bases). The V gene lost 6 bases and the J gene lost 4 bases, with 27 bases spanning the gap. Germline V gene sequence: CDR1 LNHDA, CDR2 SQIVND (reference sequence). This CDR3 contains 18 residues. CDR3 in amino acids: CASSTISGGQTGGYGYTF. For the CDR3, the DNA is TGTGCCAGTAGCACTATAAGTGGAGGACAGACGGGCGGCTATGGCTACACCTTC.

The chain couples TRBV25-1 to TRBJ1-5; 7 bases fit TRBD1. Germline V gene data show CDR1 as MGHDK and CDR2 as SYGVNS. The CDR3 is 15 residues long. With 1 base clipped from V and 4 bases from J, the junction kept 4 bases outside the gene matches. CDR3 DNA sequence: TGTGCCAGCAGTGAATCGGCAGGGGGAAATCAGCCCCAGCATTTT. Translation: CASSESAGGNQPQHF.

The chain couples TRBV18 to TRBJ1-1, with D maybe TRBD1 (5 bases). The CDR3 spans 13 residues. Trimming cost V 5 bases and J 0 bases, with 7 bases left between them. The germline V gene encodes CDR1 KGHSH and CDR2 LQKENI. CDR3 DNA: TGTGCCAGCTCAAGACAGCTGAACACTGAAGCTTTCTTT. Translation gives CASSRQLNTEAFF.

The V call is TRBV18, the J call TRBJ1-1; 7 positions agree with TRBD1. The CDR3 consists of 16 residues. Trimming took 3 bases from V and 4 from J; bases not matched to a gene: 11. Germline loops: CDR1 KGHSH, CDR2 LQKENI. Here the CDR3 reads CASSPYKTGSGTEAFF. The CDR3 DNA sequence: TGTGCCAGCTCACCTTACAAGACAGGGAGTGGCACTGAAGCTTTCTTT.

The V and J genes are TRBV9 and TRBJ1-1; TRBD1 matches at 9 bases. The trim removed 3 bases at V and 11 bases at J, leaving 14 bases unmatched. Germline CDR1 and CDR2: SGDLS and YYNGEE. The CDR3 is 15 residues long. CDR3 DNA: TGTGCCAGCAGCGGGTCGGACAGGGGAAACCCGAGGGCTTTCTTT. It yields the protein CASSGSDRGNPRAFF. The full variable domain, its missing parts supplied by reference TRBV9 and TRBJ1-1, is DSGVTQTPKHLITATGQRVTLRCSPRSGDLSVYWYQQSLDQGLQFLIQYYNGEERAKGNILERFSAQQFPDLHSELNLSSLELGDSALYFCASSGSDRGNPRAFFGQGTRLTVV.

J is TRBJ1-4 and V is TRBV7-9; the D gene is possibly TRBD1 (6 bases). The germline gives CDR1 SEHNR, CDR2 FQNEAQ (reference sequence). The CDR3 spans 14 residues. Trimming left V 3 bases short and J 7 bases short, with 12 bases between. CDR3 DNA sequence: TGTGCCAGCAGCTTCAGGGGCGCGGGTGAAAAACTGTTTTTT. Encoded protein: CASSFRGAGEKLFF.

The V and J genes are TRBV15 and TRBJ1-3; possible D gene TRBD1, 5 bases. Trimming shortened V by 1 base and J by 0 bases, and 16 bases separated the two germline ends. The CDR3 consists of 18 residues. The germline gives CDR1 LNHNV, CDR2 YYDKDF (reference sequence). Here the CDR3 reads CATSRGGRTTISGNTIYF. The CDR3 bases are TGTGCCACCAGCAGAGGGGGACGGACTACAATCTCTGGAAACACCATATATTTT.

A single count supports this clone. The chain is built from TRBV4-2 and TRBJ1-1; the D gene is possibly TRBD1 (5 bases). The CDR3 loop spans 15 amino acids. Germline-derived CDR1 and CDR2 are LGHNA and YNFKEQ. Trimming pared 4 bases from V and 2 bases from J, leaving 14 bases between. As DNA, the CDR3 is TGTGCCAGCAGCCCTCGGGGGGTTGTAAACACTGAAGCTTTCTTT. Encoded protein: CASSPRGVVNTEAFF.

The CDR3, as DNA: TGTGCCAGCAGCTTTGAGGGTCCGGGCATTAATGAAAAACTGTTTTTT. Translation gives CASSFEGPGINEKLFF. The genes are TRBV4-2 and TRBJ1-4, with no clear D. Looked up from germline, CDR1 is LGHNA and CDR2 is YNFKEQ. The CDR3 sequence is 16 residues long. V lost 5 bases and J 4 bases, leaving 17 bases between the germline ends.

The V call is TRBV5-1, the J call TRBJ1-1; TRBD1 matches 9 bases. The trim removed 4 bases at V and 1 base at J, leaving 8 bases unmatched. The CDR3 covers 16 residues. Germline assignment: CDR1 SGHRS and CDR2 YFSETQ. The CDR3 is CASSQDRGSGNTEAFF. DNA for the CDR3: TGCGCCAGCAGCCAGGACAGGGGATCTGGGAACACTGAAGCTTTCTTT. The full variable domain, with the rest looked up from reference TRBV5-1 and TRBJ1-1, is KAGVTQTPRYLIKTRGQQVTLSCSPISGHRSVSWYQQTPGQGLQFLFEYFSETQRNKGNFPGRFSGRQFSNSRSEMNVSTLELGDSALYLCASSQDRGSGNTEAFFGQGTRLTVV.

The chain has TRBV14 and TRBJ2-5; 8 nucleotides match TRBD2. With 0 bases clipped from V and 6 bases from J, the junction kept 12 bases outside the gene matches. Germline V gene sequence: CDR1 SGHDN, CDR2 FVKESK. This CDR3 is 17 amino acids long. The CDR3 DNA reads TGTGCCAGCAGCCAAGATCGAGCGGGCGGGAGGTCGCAGACCCAGTACTTC. Residues: CASSQDRAGGRSQTQYF.

The chain joins TRBV4-2 to TRBJ2-6; tentative D call: TRBD1 (5 bases). The V end was cut by 4 bases, the J end by 4 bases, with 14 bases between. From germline, CDR1 is LGHNA and CDR2 YNFKEQ. This CDR3 is 16 amino acids long. This CDR3 is CASSPTALVGANVLTF. For the CDR3, the DNA is TGTGCCAGCAGCCCGACAGCTTTGGTCGGGGCCAACGTCCTGACTTTC.

This clone was seen at least ten times. This chain uses TRBV28 with TRBJ2-7, with TRBD1 identical over 10 bases. Germline lookup yields CDR1 MDHEN and CDR2 SYDVKM. With V trimmed by 5 bases and J by 2 bases, 9 bases remained unmatched. This CDR3 contains 16 residues. The DNA for the CDR3 is TGTGCCAGCAGTACCTTCGGACAGGGGGTCACCTACGAGCAGTACTTC. Translated, it gives CASSTFGQGVTYEQYF.

This chain joins TRBV7-9 and TRBJ2-1; TRBD2 matches 8 bases. This CDR3 is 14 amino acids long. Germline V CDR1 and CDR2: SEHNR, FQNEAQ (reference sequence). V shed 3 bases and J 9 bases; nucleotides not matched to a gene: 7. The CDR3 is CASSLAGGSPEQFF. CDR3 in DNA: TGTGCCAGCAGCTTGGCGGGGGGCTCCCCTGAGCAGTTCTTC.

This chain links TRBV5-4 with TRBJ2-3, with TRBD2 matching 8 bases. V gave up 5 bases and J gave up 4 bases; unmatched junction bases: 6. This CDR3 is 14 amino acids long. Germline V gives CDR1 SGHNT, CDR2 YYREEE (reference sequence). The CDR3 protein is CASSLAGFADTQYF. Written as DNA, the CDR3 is TGTGCCAGCAGTTTAGCGGGATTCGCAGATACGCAGTATTTT.

The V and J genes are TRBV7-9 and TRBJ2-1, with TRBD1 as a possible D gene (6 bases). This CDR3 comprises 15 residues. Between the trimmed V and J ends, which lost 3 bases and 5 bases, there was a span of 14 bases. CDR1 is SEHNR and CDR2 is FQNEAQ in the germline V gene (reference sequence). The CDR3 reads CASSLGQGPNNEQFF. For the CDR3, the DNA is TGTGCCAGCAGCTTGGGTCAGGGGCCCAACAATGAGCAGTTCTTC.

The chain couples TRBV19 to TRBJ1-3; D call uncertain. Trimming cost V 5 bases and J 0 bases, with 8 bases left between them. This CDR3 contains 14 residues. Germline CDR1 LNHDA, CDR2 SQIVND (reference sequence). This chain's CDR3 is CASSAGSSGNTIYF. The CDR3 nucleotides are TGTGCCAGTAGTGCGGGGTCCTCTGGAAACACCATATATTTT.

The chain has TRBV27 and TRBJ2-5; the D gene is possibly TRBD2 (5 bases). Germline V lookup: CDR1 MNHEY, CDR2 SMNVEV (reference sequence). Trimming left V 5 bases short and J 7 bases short, with 14 bases between. The length of the CDR3 is 13 residues. CDR3 region: CASSEGPHGTQYF. CDR3 sequence (DNA): TGTGCCAGCAGTGAGGGTCCACACGGGACCCAGTACTTC.

This clone was recorded only once. The chain combines TRBV19 with TRBJ2-1; TRBD2 matches at 10 bases. Trimming took 3 bases from V and 0 from J; bases not matched to a gene: 5. CDR1 and CDR2 (germline): LNHDA, SQIVND (reference sequence). There are 17 residues in the CDR3. CDR3 loop: CASSISGTSVSYNEQFF. For the CDR3, the DNA is TGTGCCAGTAGTATTAGCGGGACTAGCGTCTCCTACAATGAGCAGTTCTTC.

The chain combines TRBV5-1 with TRBJ1-5, with D maybe TRBD1 (5 bases). Between the trimmed V and J ends, which lost 0 bases and 4 bases, there was a span of 5 bases. Germline V gene sequence: CDR1 SGHRS, CDR2 YFSETQ. The CDR3 consists of 13 residues. Here the CDR3 DNA reads TGCGCCAGCAGCTTGGACAGGAATCAGCCCCAGCATTTT. Its translation is CASSLDRNQPQHF. The full variable domain, in which reference TRBV5-1 and TRBJ1-5 provide the parts outside the CDR3, is KAGVTQTPRYLIKTRGQQVTLSCSPISGHRSVSWYQQTPGQGLQFLFEYFSETQRNKGNFPGRFSGRQFSNSRSEMNVSTLELGDSALYLCASSLDRNQPQHFGDGTRLSIL.

The J gene is TRBJ2-2, the V gene TRBV4-1, with D possibly matching TRBD1 (6 bases). V lost 1 base to trimming and J lost 8 bases, with 20 bases between them. Germline CDR1 is MGHRA and CDR2 is YSYEKL. This CDR3 is 17 amino acids long. The CDR3, as DNA: TGCGCCAGCAGCCAAGTTGGCCGGGGACAAGGGGCAGGGGAGCTGTTTTTT. It yields the protein CASSQVGRGQGAGELFF.

This chain uses TRBV27 with TRBJ1-1; D perhaps matches TRBD1 (5 bases). Germline-derived CDR1 and CDR2 are MNHEY and SMNVEV (reference sequence). The CDR3 runs 16 residues. The V end was cut by 6 bases, the J end by 0 bases, with 17 bases between. This CDR3 reads CASRPGTSSMNTEAFF. CDR3 DNA sequence: TGTGCCAGCAGACCTGGGACTTCCTCCATGAACACTGAAGCTTTCTTT.